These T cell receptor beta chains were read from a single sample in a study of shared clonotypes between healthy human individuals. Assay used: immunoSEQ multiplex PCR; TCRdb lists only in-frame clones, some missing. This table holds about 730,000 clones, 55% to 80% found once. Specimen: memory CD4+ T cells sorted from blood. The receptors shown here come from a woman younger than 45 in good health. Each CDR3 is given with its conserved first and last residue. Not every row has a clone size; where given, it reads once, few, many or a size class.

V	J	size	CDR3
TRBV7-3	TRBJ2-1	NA	CASSPGTSGRFEQFF
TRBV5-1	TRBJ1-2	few	CASSAAGLSGYTF
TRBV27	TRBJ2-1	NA	CASRLTGPYNEQFF
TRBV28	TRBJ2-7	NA	CASSRTKYEQYF
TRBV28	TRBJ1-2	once	CASSLRGAYGYTF
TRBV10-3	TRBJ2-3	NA	CATTSGRGGDTQYF
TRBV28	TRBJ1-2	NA	CASSLSAQGRYTF
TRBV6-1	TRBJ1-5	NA	CASSSEVSNQPQHF
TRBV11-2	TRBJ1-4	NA	CASSFGTQGGVEKLFF
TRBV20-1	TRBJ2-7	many	CSARDRRDIF
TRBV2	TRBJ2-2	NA	CASSGLGELFF
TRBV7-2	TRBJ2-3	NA	CASSFLSRSTDTQYF
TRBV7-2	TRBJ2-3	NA	CASSLAAQRKIDTQYF
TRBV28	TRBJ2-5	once	CASSFILGEGTQYF
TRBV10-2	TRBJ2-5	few	CASSEGLAGGGGETQYF
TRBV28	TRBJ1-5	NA	CASSLPLRGQPQHF
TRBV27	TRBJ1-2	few	CASSPDRDYGYTF
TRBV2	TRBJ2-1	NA	CASSGREGPYNEQFF
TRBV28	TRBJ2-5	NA	CASSLRETQYF
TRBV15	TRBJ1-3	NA	CATSRDRAYVSGNTIYF
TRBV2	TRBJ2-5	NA	CASSEIAEFGTQYF
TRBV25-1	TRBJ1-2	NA	CASSEYRDGYTF
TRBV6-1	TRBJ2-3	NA	CASSEYRGETSTDTQYF